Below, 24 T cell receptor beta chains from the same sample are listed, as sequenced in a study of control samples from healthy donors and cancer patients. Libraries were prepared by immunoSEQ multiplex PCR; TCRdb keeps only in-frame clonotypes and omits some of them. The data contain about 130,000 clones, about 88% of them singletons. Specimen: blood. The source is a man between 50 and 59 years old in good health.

The CDR3 loop is CASSFPDGYNGYTF. The CDR3 bases are TGCGCCAGCAGCTTCCCAGACGGTTATAATGGCTACACCTTC. V gene TRBV5-1 combines with J gene TRBJ1-2, with D uncertain. This CDR3 contains 14 residues. Per germline, CDR1 SGHRS and CDR2 YFSETQ. V was cut by 2 bases and J by 6 bases, with 14 bases left in between.

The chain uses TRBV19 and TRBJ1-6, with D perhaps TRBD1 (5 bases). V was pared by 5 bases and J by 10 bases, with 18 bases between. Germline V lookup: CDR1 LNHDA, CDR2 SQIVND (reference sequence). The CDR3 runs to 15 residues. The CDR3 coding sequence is TGTGCCAGTAGTGGTCGCGCAGGGCAGTACTCACCCCTCCACTTT. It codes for CASSGRAGQYSPLHF.

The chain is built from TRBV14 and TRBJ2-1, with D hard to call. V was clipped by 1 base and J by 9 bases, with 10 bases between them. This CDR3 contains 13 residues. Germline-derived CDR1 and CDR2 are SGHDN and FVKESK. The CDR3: CASSQVAGPEQFF. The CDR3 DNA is TGTGCCAGCAGCCAAGTGGCCGGCCCTGAGCAGTTCTTC. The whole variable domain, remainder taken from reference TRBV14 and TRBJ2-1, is EAGVTQFPSHSVIEKGQTVTLRCDPISGHDNLYWYRRVMGKEIKFLLHFVKESKQDESGMPNNRFLAERTGGTYSTLKVQPAELEDSGVYFCASSQVAGPEQFFGPGTRLTVL.

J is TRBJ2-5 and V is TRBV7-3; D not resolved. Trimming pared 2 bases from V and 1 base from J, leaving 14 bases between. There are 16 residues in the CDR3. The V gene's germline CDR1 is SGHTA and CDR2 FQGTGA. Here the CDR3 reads CASSLHGGGSQETQYF. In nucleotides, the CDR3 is TGTGCCAGCAGCTTACACGGCGGCGGATCCCAAGAGACCCAGTACTTC.

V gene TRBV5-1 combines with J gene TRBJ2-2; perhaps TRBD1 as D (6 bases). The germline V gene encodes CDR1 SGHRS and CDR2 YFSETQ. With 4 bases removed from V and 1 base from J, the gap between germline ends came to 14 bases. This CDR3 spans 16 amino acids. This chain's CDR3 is CASSDLSTGNTGELFF. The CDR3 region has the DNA TGCGCCAGCAGCGACCTATCGACAGGGAACACCGGGGAGCTGTTTTTT. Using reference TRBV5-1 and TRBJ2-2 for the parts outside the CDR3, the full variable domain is KAGVTQTPRYLIKTRGQQVTLSCSPISGHRSVSWYQQTPGQGLQFLFEYFSETQRNKGNFPGRFSGRQFSNSRSEMNVSTLELGDSALYLCASSDLSTGNTGELFFGEGSRLTVL.

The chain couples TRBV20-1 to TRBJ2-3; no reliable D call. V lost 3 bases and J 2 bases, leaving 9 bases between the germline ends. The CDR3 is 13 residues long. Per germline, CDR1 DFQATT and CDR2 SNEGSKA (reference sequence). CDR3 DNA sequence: TGCAGTGCTAGTCCTGGGTTCACAGATACGCAGTATTTT. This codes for CSASPGFTDTQYF.

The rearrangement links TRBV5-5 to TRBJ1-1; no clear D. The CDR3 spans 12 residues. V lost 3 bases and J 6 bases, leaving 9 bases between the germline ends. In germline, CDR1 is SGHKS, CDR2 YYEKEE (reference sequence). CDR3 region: CASSSPGAEAFF. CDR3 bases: TGTGCCAGCAGCTCCCCAGGCGCTGAAGCTTTCTTT. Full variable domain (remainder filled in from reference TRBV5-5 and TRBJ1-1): DAGVTQSPTHLIKTRGQQVTLRCSPISGHKSVSWYQQVLGQGPQFIFQYYEKEERGRGNFPDRFSARQFPNYSSELNVNALLLGDSALYLCASSSPGAEAFFGQGTRLTVV.

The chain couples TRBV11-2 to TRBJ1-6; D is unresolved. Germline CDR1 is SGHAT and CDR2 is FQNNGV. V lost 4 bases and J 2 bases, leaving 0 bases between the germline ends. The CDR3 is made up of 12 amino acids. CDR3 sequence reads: CASSSYNSPLHF. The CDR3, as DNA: TGTGCCAGCAGCTCCTATAATTCACCCCTCCACTTT.

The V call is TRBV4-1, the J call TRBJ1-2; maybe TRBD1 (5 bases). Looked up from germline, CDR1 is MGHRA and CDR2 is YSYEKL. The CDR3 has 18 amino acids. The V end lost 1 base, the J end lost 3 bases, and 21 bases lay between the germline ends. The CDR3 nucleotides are TGCGCCAGCAGCCAAGGGGGACTTCTAGGGGACCGTGACTATGGCTACACCTTC. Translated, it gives CASSQGGLLGDRDYGYTF.

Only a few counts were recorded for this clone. The CDR3, as DNA: TGTGCCAGCAGCGTAGATGGCGGGGGCACAGATACGCAGTATTTT. It translates to CASSVDGGGTDTQYF. The rearrangement links TRBV9 to TRBJ2-3, with D possibly being TRBD2 (6 bases). V was pared by 0 bases and J by 1 base, with 9 bases between. This CDR3 contains 15 residues. CDR1 SGDLS and CDR2 YYNGEE come from the germline V gene.

CDR3 in amino acids: CASSQWTTQETQYF. CDR3 coding DNA: TGTGCCAGCAGCCAATGGACTACCCAAGAGACCCAGTACTTC. The chain has TRBV14 and TRBJ2-5; a weak D match, TRBD2 (6 bases). The ends were cut back, 2 bases at V and 1 base at J, with 8 bases in the middle. The CDR3 runs 14 residues. Germline CDR1 SGHDN, CDR2 FVKESK.

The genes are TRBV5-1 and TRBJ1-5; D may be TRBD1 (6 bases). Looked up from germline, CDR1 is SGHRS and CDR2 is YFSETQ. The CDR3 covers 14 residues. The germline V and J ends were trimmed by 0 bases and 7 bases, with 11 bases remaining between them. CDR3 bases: TGCGCCAGCAGCTTGGAGGGGGGGAAGCAGCCCCAGCATTTT. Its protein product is CASSLEGGKQPQHF.

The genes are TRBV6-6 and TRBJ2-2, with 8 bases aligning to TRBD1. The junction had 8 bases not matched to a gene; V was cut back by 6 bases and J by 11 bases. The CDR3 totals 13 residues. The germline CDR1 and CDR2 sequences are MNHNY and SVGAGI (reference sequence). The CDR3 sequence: CASRPEGQGELFF. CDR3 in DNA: TGTGCCAGCAGACCCGAAGGACAGGGAGAGCTGTTTTTT.

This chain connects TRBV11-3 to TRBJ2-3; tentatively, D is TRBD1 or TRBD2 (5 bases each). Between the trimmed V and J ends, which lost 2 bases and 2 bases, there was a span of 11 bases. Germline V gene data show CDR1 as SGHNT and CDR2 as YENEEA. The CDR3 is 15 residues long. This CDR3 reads CASSLRGHNTDTQYF. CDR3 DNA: TGTGCCAGCAGCTTACGGGGCCATAACACAGATACGCAGTATTTT.

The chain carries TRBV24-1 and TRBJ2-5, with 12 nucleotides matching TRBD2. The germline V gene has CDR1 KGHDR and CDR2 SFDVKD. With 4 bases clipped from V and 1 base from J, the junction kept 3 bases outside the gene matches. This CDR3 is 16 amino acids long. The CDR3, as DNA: TGTGCCACCAGTGACCGGACTAGCGGGGCCCAAGAGACCCAGTACTTC. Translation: CATSDRTSGAQETQYF.

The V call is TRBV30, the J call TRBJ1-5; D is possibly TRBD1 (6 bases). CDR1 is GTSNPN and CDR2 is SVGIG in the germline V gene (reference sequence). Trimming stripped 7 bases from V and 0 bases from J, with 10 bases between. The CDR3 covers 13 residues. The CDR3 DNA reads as TGTGCCTTTAAAGGGGGTAGCAATCAGCCCCAGCATTTT. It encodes CAFKGGSNQPQHF.

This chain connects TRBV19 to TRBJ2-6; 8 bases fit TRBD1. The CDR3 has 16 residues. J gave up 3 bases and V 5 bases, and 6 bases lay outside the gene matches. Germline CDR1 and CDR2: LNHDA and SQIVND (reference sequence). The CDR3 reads CASSALTGVGANVLTF. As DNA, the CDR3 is TGTGCCAGTAGTGCGCTGACAGGGGTTGGGGCCAACGTCCTGACTTTC.

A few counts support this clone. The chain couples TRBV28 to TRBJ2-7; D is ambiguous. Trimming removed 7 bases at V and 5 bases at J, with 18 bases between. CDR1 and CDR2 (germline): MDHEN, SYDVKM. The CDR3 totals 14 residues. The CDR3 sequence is CASNLASWPDEQYF. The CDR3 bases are TGTGCCAGCAATCTGGCGTCCTGGCCGGACGAGCAGTACTTC. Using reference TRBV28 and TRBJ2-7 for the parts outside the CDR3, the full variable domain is DVKVTQSSRYLVKRTGEKVFLECVQDMDHENMFWYRQDPGLGLRLIYFSYDVKMKEKGDIPEGYSVSREKKERFSLILESASTNQTSMYLCASNLASWPDEQYFGPGTRLTVT.

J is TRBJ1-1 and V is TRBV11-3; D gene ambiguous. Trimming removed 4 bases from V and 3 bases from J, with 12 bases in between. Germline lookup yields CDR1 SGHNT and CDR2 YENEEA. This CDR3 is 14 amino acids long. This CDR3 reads CASSSRSGDTEAFF. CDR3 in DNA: TGTGCCAGCAGCTCACGTTCTGGGGACACTGAAGCTTTCTTT.

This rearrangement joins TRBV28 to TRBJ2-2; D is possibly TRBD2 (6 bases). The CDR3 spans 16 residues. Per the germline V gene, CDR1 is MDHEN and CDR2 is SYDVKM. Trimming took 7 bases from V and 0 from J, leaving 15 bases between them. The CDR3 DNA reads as TGTGCCAGCAACTGGGGAGGCATAGCGAACACCGGGGAGCTGTTTTTT. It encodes CASNWGGIANTGELFF.

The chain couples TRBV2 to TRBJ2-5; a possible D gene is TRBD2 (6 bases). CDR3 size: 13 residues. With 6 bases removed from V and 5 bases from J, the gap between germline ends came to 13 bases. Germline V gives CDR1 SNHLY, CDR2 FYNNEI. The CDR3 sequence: CASRMTRWETQYF. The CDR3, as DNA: TGTGCCAGCAGGATGACTAGGTGGGAGACCCAGTACTTC. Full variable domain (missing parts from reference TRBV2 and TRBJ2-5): EPEVTQTPSHQVTQMGQEVILRCVPISNHLYFYWYRQILGQKVEFLVSFYNNEISEKSEIFDDQFSVERPDGSNFTLKIRSTKLEDSAMYFCASRMTRWETQYFGPGTRLLVL.

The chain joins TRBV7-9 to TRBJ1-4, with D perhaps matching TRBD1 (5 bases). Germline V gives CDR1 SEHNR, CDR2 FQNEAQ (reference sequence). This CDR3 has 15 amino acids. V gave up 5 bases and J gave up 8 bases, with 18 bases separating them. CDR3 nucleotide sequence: TGTGCCAGCAGCCCACGGGACGGACTAGGGGAAAAACTGTTTTTT. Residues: CASSPRDGLGEKLFF.

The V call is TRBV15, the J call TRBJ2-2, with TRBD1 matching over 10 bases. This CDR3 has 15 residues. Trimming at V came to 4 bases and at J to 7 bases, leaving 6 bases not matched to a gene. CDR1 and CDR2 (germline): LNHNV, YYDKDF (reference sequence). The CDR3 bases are TGTGCCACCAGCATGCGGGACAGGGGAATCGGGGAGCTGTTTTTT. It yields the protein CATSMRDRGIGELFF.

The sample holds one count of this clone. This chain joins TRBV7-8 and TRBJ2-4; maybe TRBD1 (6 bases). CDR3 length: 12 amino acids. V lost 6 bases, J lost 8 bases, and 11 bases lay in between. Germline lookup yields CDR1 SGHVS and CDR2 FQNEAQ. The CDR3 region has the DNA TGTGCCAGCAGTTTAAAGGGGGACATTCAGTACTTC. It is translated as CASSLKGDIQYF.